This T cell receptor beta chain was retrieved from a study of cytomegalovirus exposure and HLA in healthy donors. Study outcomes and limitations: Most TCR sequences were rare, but some public TCRs occurred in many donors. Presence/absence analyses treated sequencing depth as roughly uniform across donors.

The study ran its PCR with 60 Vbeta and 13 Jbeta primers. TCRdb's table, derived via immunoSEQ multiplex PCR, lists solely in-frame clones and lacks some. The sample has 150,000 to 200,000 clones, around 80% seen once. For this clone: The antigen is not known.

The donors were healthy bone marrow donors. The germline V and J ends were trimmed by 5 bases and 2 bases, with 9 bases remaining between them. CDR3 length equals 13 residues. Germline lookup yields CDR1 SGHTA and CDR2 FQGNSA. The sequence derives from a man aged 18 to 30 in good health and CMV-seropositive. The sequencing input was PBMCs. The V call is TRBV7-2, the J call TRBJ2-5; D is possibly TRBD1 (6 bases). The CDR3 loop reads CASSPGQQETQYF. Here the CDR3 DNA reads TGTGCCAGCAGCCCGGGACAACAAGAGACCCAGTACTTC.